A selection of T cell receptor beta chains follows, all from one sample in a study of blood T cell repertoires in COVID-19. Here immunoSEQ multiplex PCR was the method, and the copy in TCRdb shows in-frame clones only, minus some. The table records approximately 170,000 clones, around 84% of them present only once. The specimen was peripheral blood. These receptor sequences come from a woman in her sixties or seventies with COVID-19, enrolled during active disease. Both conserved end residues are part of each CDR3. D genes are given only for firm matches. Clone size is not always given. Where it is, it says once, few, many or a class for expanded clones.

V	D	size	J	DNA	CDR3
TRBV11-1	TRBD1	NA	TRBJ2-3	TGTGCCAGCAGGAGCGGACAGGGGAACACAGATACGCAGTATTTT	CASRSGQGNTDTQYF
TRBV6-5	NA	once	TRBJ2-2	TGTGCCAGCCGTCTTCGGTTGCCCGGGGAGCTGTTTTTT	CASRLRLPGELFF
TRBV18	NA	NA	TRBJ1-1	TGTGCCAGCTCACTGGGAGGGGGGCTTACTGAAGCTTTCTTT	CASSLGGGLTEAFF
TRBV2	NA	NA	TRBJ2-7	TGTGCCAGCAGTGAAACGGTATCGTCGAGGGAGCAGTACTTC	CASSETVSSREQYF
TRBV6-5	TRBD1	NA	TRBJ2-5	TGTGCCAGCAGCCGACAGGGTAGAGAGACCCAGTACTTC	CASSRQGRETQYF
TRBV6-5	NA	NA	TRBJ1-1	TGTGCCAGCAGTTACGAACTGATAGCTAGGGGCACTGAAGCTTTCTTT	CASSYELIARGTEAFF
TRBV18	NA	NA	TRBJ1-1	TGTGCCAGCTCCCCTCTCAGGGACACTGAAGCTTTCTTT	CASSPLRDTEAFF
TRBV7-9	TRBD1	NA	TRBJ2-7	TGTGCCAGCAGCCGACCGGGACAGGGGTACGAGCAGTACTTC	CASSRPGQGYEQYF
TRBV28	NA	NA	TRBJ2-3	TGTGCCAGCAGTACGCCCCTGGCAGCGAGCACAGATACGCAGTATTTT	CASSTPLAASTDTQYF
TRBV21-1	NA	NA	TRBJ1-2	TGTGCCAGCAGGAGCAAATCGGCCAGGGAGGGTAGAGGCTACACCTTC	CASRSKSAREGRGYTF
TRBV30	TRBD1	NA	TRBJ2-1	TGTGCCTGGAGAGCGACAGGGGCCACCTACAATGAGCAGTTCTTC	CAWRATGATYNEQFF
TRBV6-6	NA	NA	TRBJ1-5	TGTGCCAGCGGGCAGGCGCGACAGCCCCAGCATTTT	CASGQARQPQHF
TRBV2	NA	NA	TRBJ1-5	TGTGCCAGCAGTGAAGGGGCGACAGGCAAAAGTCAGCCCCAGCATTTT	CASSEGATGKSQPQHF
TRBV5-1	NA	NA	TRBJ2-3	TGCGCCAGCAGCTTGGTCGACAGTCCTAGCACAGATACGCAGTATTTT	CASSLVDSPSTDTQYF
TRBV2	TRBD2	NA	TRBJ2-3	TGTGCCAGCAGAAGACTAGCGGGGACAGATACGCAGTATTTT	CASRRLAGTDTQYF
TRBV18	NA	NA	TRBJ2-2	TGTGCCAGCTCACCACAGAGACGGGACACCGGGGAGCTGTTTTTT	CASSPQRRDTGELFF
TRBV6-1	NA	once	TRBJ1-5	TGTGCCAGCAGTGAAGAGAGTCTCCCGGGGCAGCCCCAGCATTTT	CASSEESLPGQPQHF
TRBV5-5	NA	NA	TRBJ2-3	TGTGCCAGCAGCAGCCAGGGTAAAGATACGCAGTATTTT	CASSSQGKDTQYF
TRBV19	NA	NA	TRBJ2-1	TGTGCCAGTAGTAGACGGGAGCTAAATGAGCAGTTCTTC	CASSRRELNEQFF
TRBV18	NA	NA	TRBJ2-6	TGTGCCAGCTCTCAGAGGGGGGCCAACGTCCTGACTTTC	CASSQRGANVLTF
TRBV19	NA	NA	TRBJ1-2	TGTGCCAGTAGTATACAGGCGGGGCAAAGTCGTGGCTACACCTTC	CASSIQAGQSRGYTF
TRBV5-1	TRBD2	NA	TRBJ2-3	TGCGCCAGCAGCGATCAAGCGGGGGGGCCTGATACGCAGTATTTT	CASSDQAGGPDTQYF
TRBV2	NA	NA	TRBJ1-3	TGTGCCAGCAGTGTTATTCGGGTCGGCTCTGGAAACACCATATATTTT	CASSVIRVGSGNTIYF
TRBV7-2	NA	NA	TRBJ2-3	TGTGCCAGCAGCTTAGGGACCCTAGCGTTATCTAGCACAGATACGCAGTATTTT	CASSLGTLALSSTDTQYF
TRBV28	TRBD2	NA	TRBJ2-2	TGTGCCAGCAGTTCGCCGGGACTAGCGGGTTCGAACACCGGGGAGCTGTTTTTT	CASSSPGLAGSNTGELFF
TRBV6-2/TRBV6-3	TRBD1	NA	TRBJ1-5	TGTGCCAGCAGCGGACAGGGGCCACAGCCCCAGCATTTT	CASSGQGPQPQHF
TRBV13	TRBD1	NA	TRBJ1-6	TGTGCCAGCAGCTCTAGGGCCGGGACAGGGTATAATTCACCCCTCCACTTT	CASSSRAGTGYNSPLHF
TRBV2	TRBD1	NA	TRBJ1-1	TGTGCCAGCAGTGACCCGGGACAGTTAGGTGGCACTGAAGCTTTCTTT	CASSDPGQLGGTEAFF
TRBV11-2	NA	NA	TRBJ1-3	TGTGCCAGCAGGGGGGTCGGGAGCTCTGGAAACACCATATATTTT	CASRGVGSSGNTIYF